This TCR beta chain was identified in a study of blood T cell repertoires in COVID-19. About the research overall: In each case, the material was cDNA or gDNA derived from T cells, B-cell-depleted T cells, or PBMCs.

Assay: immunoSEQ multiplex PCR; the TCRdb copy retains only in-frame clones and omits some. This table holds 150,000 to 200,000 clones, 88% found once. CDR3 size: 14 residues. V was cut by 6 bases and J by 1 base, with 12 bases left in between. Germline CDR1 reads MNHEY; CDR2 reads SVGAGI. This clone has just one count. This TCR derives from a human donor in a cohort sampled during active COVID-19. The sequenced sample consisted of peripheral blood. The chain carries TRBV6-5 and TRBJ1-1, with D unresolved. The CDR3 protein is CASSQEGGNTEAFF. CDR3 nucleotide sequence: TGTGCCAGCAGCCAGGAGGGAGGGAACACTGAAGCTTTCTTT.